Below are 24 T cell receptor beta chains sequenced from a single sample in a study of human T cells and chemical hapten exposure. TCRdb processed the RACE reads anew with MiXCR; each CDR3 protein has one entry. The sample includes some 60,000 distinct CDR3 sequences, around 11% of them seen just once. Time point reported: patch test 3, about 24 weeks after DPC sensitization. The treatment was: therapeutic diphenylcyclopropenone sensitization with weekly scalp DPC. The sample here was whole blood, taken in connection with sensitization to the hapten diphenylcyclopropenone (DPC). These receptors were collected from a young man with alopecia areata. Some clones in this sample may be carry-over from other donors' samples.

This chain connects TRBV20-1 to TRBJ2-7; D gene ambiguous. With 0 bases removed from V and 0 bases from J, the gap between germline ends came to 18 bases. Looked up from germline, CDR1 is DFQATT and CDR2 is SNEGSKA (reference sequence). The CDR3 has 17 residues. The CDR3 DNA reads TGCAGTGCTAGAGATCTGCGGCTAGGTGAGATCTCCTACGAGCAGTACTTC. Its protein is CSARDLRLGEISYEQYF.

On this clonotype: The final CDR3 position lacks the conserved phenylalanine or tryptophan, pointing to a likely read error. CDR3 region: CASSLVDTVNEKLFI. Written as DNA, the CDR3 is TGTGCCAGCAGCTTAGTAGATACAGTTAATGAAAAACTGTTTATT. The chain links TRBV7-9 to TRBJ1-4, with no clear D. The V gene's germline CDR1 is SEHNR and CDR2 FQNEAQ (reference sequence). V lost 1 base to trimming and J lost 4 bases, with 10 bases between them. The CDR3 is made up of 15 amino acids.

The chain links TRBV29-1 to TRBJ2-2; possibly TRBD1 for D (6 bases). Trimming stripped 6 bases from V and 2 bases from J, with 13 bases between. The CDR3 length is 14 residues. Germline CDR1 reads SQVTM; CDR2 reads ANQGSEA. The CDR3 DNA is TGCAGCGTACGTAGACAGGAAAACACCGGGGAGCTGTTTTTT. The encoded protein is CSVRRQENTGELFF.

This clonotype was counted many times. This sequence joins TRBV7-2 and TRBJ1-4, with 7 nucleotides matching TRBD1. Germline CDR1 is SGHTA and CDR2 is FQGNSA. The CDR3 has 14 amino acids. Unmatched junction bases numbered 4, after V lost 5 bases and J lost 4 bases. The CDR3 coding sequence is TGTGCCAGCAGCAGGGACAGTTATAATGAAAAACTGTTTTTT. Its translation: CASSRDSYNEKLFF.

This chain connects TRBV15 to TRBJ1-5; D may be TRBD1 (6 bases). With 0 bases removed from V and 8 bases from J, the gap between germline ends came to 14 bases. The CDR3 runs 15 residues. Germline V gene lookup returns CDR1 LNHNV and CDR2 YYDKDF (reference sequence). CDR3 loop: CATSRDRTELKPQHF. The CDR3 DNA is TGTGCCACCAGCAGAGACCGGACAGAACTTAAGCCCCAGCATTTT.

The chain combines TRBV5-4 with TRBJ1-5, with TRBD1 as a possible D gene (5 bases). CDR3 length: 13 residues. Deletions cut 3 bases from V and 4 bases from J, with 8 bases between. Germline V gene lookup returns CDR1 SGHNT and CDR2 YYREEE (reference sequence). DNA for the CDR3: TGTGCCAGCAGCTCCGGGGGGAATCAGCCCCAGCATTTT. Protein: CASSSGGNQPQHF.

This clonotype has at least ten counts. CDR3 coding DNA: TGTGCCATCAGTGCACAGGGGTTGAACACTGAAGCTTTCTTT. Protein sequence: CAISAQGLNTEAFF. This chain links TRBV10-3 with TRBJ1-1; 7 bases agree with TRBD1. Germline V gene sequence: CDR1 ENHRY, CDR2 SYGVKD. The CDR3 length is 14 residues. The ends lost 4 bases at V and 0 bases at J; junction bases unmatched: 2.

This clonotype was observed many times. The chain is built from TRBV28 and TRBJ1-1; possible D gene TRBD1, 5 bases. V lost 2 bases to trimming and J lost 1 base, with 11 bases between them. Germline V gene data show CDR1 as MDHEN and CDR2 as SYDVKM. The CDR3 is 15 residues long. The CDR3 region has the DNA TGTGCCAGCAGTTTACCAGTCCAGGGGAACACTGAAGCTTTCTTT. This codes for CASSLPVQGNTEAFF.

The CDR3 DNA is TGTGCCAGCAGGCCCATAAGGGAGAGCGACTACGAGCAGTACTTC. This gives the protein CASRPIRESDYEQYF. The gene calls are TRBV28 and TRBJ2-7, with D possibly matching TRBD2 (5 bases). The CDR3 runs to 15 residues. CDR1 MDHEN and CDR2 SYDVKM come from the germline V gene. The V end lost 6 bases, the J end lost 3 bases, and 18 bases lay between the germline ends.

CDR3 loop: CASSFTGVSNQPQHF. The DNA of the CDR3 is TGTGCCAGCAGTTTCACAGGGGTGAGCAATCAGCCCCAGCATTTT. The chain carries TRBV28 and TRBJ1-5; 7 positions agree with TRBD1. CDR1 and CDR2 from the germline V gene are MDHEN and SYDVKM. J lost 1 base, V lost 3 bases, and 3 bases had no gene match. CDR3 length: 15 amino acids.

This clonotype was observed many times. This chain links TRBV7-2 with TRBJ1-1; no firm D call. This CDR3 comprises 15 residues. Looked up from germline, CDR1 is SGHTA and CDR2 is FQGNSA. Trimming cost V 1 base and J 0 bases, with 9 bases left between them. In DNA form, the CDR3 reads TGTGCCAGCAGCTTAGGGTACGGAATGAACACTGAAGCTTTCTTT. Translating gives CASSLGYGMNTEAFF.

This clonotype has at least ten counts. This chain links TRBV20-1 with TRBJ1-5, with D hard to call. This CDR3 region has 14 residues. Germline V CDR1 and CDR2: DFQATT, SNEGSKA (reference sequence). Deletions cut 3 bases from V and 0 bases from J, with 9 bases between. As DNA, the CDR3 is TGCAGTGCTAGGCCCGCCAGTAGCAATCAGCCCCAGCATTTT. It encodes CSARPASSNQPQHF.

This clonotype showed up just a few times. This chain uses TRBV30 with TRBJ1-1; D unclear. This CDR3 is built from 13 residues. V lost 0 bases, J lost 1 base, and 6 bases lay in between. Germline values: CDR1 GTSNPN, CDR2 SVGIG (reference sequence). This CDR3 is CAWSVQQNTEAFF. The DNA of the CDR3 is TGTGCCTGGAGTGTACAGCAGAACACTGAAGCTTTCTTT.

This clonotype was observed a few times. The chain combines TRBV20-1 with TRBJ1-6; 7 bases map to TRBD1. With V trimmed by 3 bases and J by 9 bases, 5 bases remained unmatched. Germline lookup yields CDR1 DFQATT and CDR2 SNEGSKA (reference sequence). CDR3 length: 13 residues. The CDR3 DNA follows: TGCAGTGCTAGGGCAGGGGGAAGTTCACCCCTCCACTTT. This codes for CSARAGGSSPLHF.

The CDR3 bases are TGTGCCAGCAGTTTATTGACAGGACAGGGGTTATTATCTGGGGCCAACGTCCTGACTTTC. It encodes CASSLLTGQGLLSGANVLTF. This sequence joins TRBV27 and TRBJ2-6; TRBD1 matches at 9 bases. Germline loops: CDR1 MNHEY, CDR2 SMNVEV (reference sequence). This CDR3 spans 20 amino acids. After removal of 1 base from V and 1 base from J, the junction contained 11 bases not matched to a gene.

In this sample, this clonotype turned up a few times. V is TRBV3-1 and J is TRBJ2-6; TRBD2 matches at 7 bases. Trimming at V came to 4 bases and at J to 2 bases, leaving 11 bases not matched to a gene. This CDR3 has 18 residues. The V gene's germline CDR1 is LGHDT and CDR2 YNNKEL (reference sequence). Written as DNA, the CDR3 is TGTGCCAGCAGCCCCCCGGGGGGAGTGGTCACTGGGGCCAACGTCCTGACTTTC. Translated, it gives CASSPPGGVVTGANVLTF.

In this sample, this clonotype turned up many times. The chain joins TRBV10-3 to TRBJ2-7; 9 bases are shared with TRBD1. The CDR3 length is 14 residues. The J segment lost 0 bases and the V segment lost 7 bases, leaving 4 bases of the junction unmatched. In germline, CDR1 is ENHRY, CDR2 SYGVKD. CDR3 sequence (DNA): TGTGCCATCAATCCGGACAGGGGCTCCTACGAGCAGTACTTC. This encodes CAINPDRGSYEQYF.

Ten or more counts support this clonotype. CDR3 DNA sequence: TGCAGTGCTTCCGGACAGGGGCAAAGCACAGATACGCAGTATTTT. Its translation: CSASGQGQSTDTQYF. The rearrangement uses TRBV20-1 and TRBJ2-3; 9 bases agree with TRBD1. The trim removed 5 bases at V and 0 bases at J, leaving 6 bases unmatched. CDR1 is DFQATT and CDR2 is SNEGSKA in the germline V gene (reference sequence). The CDR3 sequence is 15 residues long.

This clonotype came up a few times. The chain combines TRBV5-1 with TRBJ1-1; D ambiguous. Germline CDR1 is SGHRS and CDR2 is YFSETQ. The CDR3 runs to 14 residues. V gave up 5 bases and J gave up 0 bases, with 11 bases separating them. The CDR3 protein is CASRPAVMNTEAFF. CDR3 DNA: TGCGCCAGCAGACCAGCGGTAATGAACACTGAAGCTTTCTTT.

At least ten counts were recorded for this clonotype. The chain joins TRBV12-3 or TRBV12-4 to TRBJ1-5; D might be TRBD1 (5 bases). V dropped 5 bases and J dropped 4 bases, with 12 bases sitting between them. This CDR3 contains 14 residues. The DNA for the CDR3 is TGTGCCAGCAGTCCCCTGGGACTAAATCAGCCCCAGCATTTT. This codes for CASSPLGLNQPQHF.

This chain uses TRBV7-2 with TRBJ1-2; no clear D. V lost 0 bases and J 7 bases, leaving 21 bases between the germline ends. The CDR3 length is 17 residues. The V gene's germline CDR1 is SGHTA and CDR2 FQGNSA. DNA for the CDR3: TGTGCCAGCAGCTTAGCGGTGGGAGTAGAGGGCGCCGGTGGCTACACCTTC. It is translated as CASSLAVGVEGAGGYTF.

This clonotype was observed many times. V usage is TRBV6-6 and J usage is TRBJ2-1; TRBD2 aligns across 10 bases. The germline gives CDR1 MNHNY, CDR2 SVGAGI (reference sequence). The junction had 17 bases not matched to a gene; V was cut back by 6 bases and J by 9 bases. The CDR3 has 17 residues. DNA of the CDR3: TGTGCCAGCAGCGCAGGTTACGGGCTAGCGGGGGATGGTGAGCAGTTCTTC. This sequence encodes CASSAGYGLAGDGEQFF.

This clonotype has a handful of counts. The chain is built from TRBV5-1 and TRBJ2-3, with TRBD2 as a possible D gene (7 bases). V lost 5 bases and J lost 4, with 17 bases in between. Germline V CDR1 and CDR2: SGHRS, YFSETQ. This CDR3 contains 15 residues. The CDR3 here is CASSYREGRADTQYF. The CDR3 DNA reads TGCGCCAGCAGTTACAGGGAGGGCCGCGCAGATACGCAGTATTTT. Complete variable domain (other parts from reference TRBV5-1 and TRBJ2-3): KAGVTQTPRYLIKTRGQQVTLSCSPISGHRSVSWYQQTPGQGLQFLFEYFSETQRNKGNFPGRFSGRQFSNSRSEMNVSTLELGDSALYLCASSYREGRADTQYFGPGTRLTVL.

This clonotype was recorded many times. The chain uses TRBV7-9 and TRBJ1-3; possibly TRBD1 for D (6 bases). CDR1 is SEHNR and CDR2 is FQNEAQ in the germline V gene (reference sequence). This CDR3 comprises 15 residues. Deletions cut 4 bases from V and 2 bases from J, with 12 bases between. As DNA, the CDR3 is TGTGCCAGCAGCTCAACAGGGACGGCTGGAAACACCATATATTTT. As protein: CASSSTGTAGNTIYF.